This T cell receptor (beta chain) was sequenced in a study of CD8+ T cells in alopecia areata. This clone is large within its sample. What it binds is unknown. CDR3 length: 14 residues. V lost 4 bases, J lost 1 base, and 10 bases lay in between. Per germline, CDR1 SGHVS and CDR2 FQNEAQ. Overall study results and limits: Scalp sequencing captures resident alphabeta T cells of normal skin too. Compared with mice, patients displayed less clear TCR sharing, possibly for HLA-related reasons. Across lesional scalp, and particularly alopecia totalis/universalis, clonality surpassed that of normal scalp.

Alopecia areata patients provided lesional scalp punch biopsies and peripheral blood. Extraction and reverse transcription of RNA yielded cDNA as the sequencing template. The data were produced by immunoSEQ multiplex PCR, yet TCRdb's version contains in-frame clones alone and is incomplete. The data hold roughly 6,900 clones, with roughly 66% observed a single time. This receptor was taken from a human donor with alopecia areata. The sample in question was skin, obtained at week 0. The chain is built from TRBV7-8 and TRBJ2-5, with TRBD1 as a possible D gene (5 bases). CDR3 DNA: TGTGCCAGCAGCTCCGGACATGCCCAAGAGACCCAGTACTTC. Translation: CASSSGHAQETQYF.